By share, the clone carrying this TCR beta chain counts as large (0.1 to 1%). The entry originates in a study of tumor-infiltrating lymphocytes in oesophageal squamous cell carcinoma. TCRdb re-derived calls from the PCR reads in MiXCR, one entry per CDR3 protein. The table has a few thousand distinct CDR3 sequences, about 15% seen once. The CDR3 sequence is 18 residues long. Germline V CDR1 and CDR2: SGHTA, FQGNSA. With V trimmed by 5 bases and J by 0 bases, 12 bases remained unmatched. This rearrangement joins TRBV7-2 to TRBJ2-3; 9 bases are a match to TRBD2. The sequencing input was esophageal tumor tissue. The TCR sequence derives from a male donor with esophageal squamous cell carcinoma. CDR3 amino acids: CASSRRGGGYSSTDTQYF. DNA for the CDR3: TGTGCCAGCAGCCGTCGCGGGGGGGGCTATTCTAGCACAGATACGCAGTATTTT.